This T cell receptor beta chain was profiled in a study of OX40 agonist ivuxolimab in advanced cancers. Study in general: Patients received intravenous ivuxolimab every 2 weeks at 0.01 to 10 mg/kg.

Trimming removed 3 bases from V and 0 bases from J, with 9 bases in between. This CDR3 has 15 amino acids. Germline values: CDR1 MDHEN, CDR2 SYDVKM. On this clone: Its antigen is undetermined.

Using immunoSEQ multiplex PCR, the repertoire was profiled, and TCRdb retains in-frame clones only, with some absent. The data show about 58,000 clones, with about 88% seen just once and over 9% held by the top ten. Study conclusions and caveats: The CD4+ and CD8+ T cells in the blood had expanded clonally by week 6 at 0.1 to 3.0 mg/kg.

Sequenced material: CD4+ or CD8+ T cells sorted from blood, taken in a trial of the OX40 agonist ivuxolimab. The chain couples TRBV28 to TRBJ1-5; no definite D call. This TCR came from an adult with an advanced solid tumor such as melanoma, head and neck, liver or kidney cancer. The CDR3 loop is CASSFGPYSNQPQHF. Here the CDR3 DNA reads TGTGCCAGCAGTTTCGGTCCTTATAGCAATCAGCCCCAGCATTTT.